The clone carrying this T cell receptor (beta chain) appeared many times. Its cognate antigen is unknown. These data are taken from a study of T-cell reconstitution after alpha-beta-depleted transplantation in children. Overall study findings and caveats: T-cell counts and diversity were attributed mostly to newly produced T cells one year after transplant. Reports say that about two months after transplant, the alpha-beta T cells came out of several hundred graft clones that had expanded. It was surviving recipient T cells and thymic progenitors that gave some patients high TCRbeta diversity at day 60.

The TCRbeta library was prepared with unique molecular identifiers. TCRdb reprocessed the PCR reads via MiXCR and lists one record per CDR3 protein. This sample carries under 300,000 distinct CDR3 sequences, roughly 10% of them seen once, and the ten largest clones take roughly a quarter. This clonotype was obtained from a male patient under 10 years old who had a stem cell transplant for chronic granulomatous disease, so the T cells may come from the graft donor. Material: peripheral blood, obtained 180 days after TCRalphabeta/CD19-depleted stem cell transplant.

DNA for the CDR3: TGTGCCAGCAGGTTCCCGGGGGGTACCACTGAAGCTTTCTTT. This sequence encodes CASRFPGGTTEAFF. The chain has TRBV2 and TRBJ1-1; the D gene is possibly TRBD1 (5 bases). This CDR3 comprises 14 residues. The V and J ends lost 6 bases and 4 bases respectively, with 15 bases between them. CDR1 and CDR2 from the germline V gene are SNHLY and FYNNEI.